The 27 T cell receptor beta chains reported below all come from one sample, sequenced in a study of tumor-infiltrating lymphocytes in primary liver carcinoma. TCR beta cDNA was made from roughly 450 ng total RNA with a constant-region primer. Construction of TCR beta libraries relied on three successive nested multiplex PCR rounds employing slightly modified ARM-PCR. Two initial PCR rounds of around 10 cycles each paired TRBV1-TRBV30 forward primers with a C-beta reverse primer. From the multiplex PCR reads, TCRdb called clonotypes with MiXCR, one entry per CDR3 protein. The sample lists 80,000 or so distinct CDR3 sequences; about two thirds were seen once. Co-extraction of RNA and DNA was performed on roughly 20-33 mg of unsorted bulk tissue. Sequencing was carried out using liver tumor tissue from sampling region 4. Subset noted: tumor region T4, right-lateral pole. The receptors were gathered from a woman in her sixties with primary liver carcinoma and hepatitis B virus infection.

This clonotype is labeled as medium-sized. This chain uses TRBV11-2 with TRBJ2-3; D gene unclear. The V and J ends lost 5 bases and 4 bases respectively, with 10 bases between them. CDR1 is SGHAT and CDR2 is FQNNGV in the germline V gene. The CDR3 length is 13 residues. In DNA, the CDR3 is TGTGCCAGCAGCCGCCCGGCCCCAGATACGCAGTATTTT. Its protein product is CASSRPAPDTQYF.

This clonotype was detected many times. The chain combines TRBV7-9 with TRBJ1-2; D gene uncertain. This CDR3 comprises 16 residues. The germline V and J ends were trimmed by 1 base and 4 bases, with 16 bases remaining between them. Germline values: CDR1 SEHNR, CDR2 FQNEAQ (reference sequence). The CDR3 sequence: CASSLGGRSLLYGYTF. CDR3 nucleotide sequence: TGTGCCAGCAGCTTAGGAGGGAGGAGTCTACTCTATGGCTACACCTTC.

About this clonotype itself: A read error may account for a junction end that differs from germline. The rearrangement joins TRBV7-9 to TRBJ2-7; 8 bases fit TRBD1. This CDR3 comprises 16 residues. Germline V gene sequence: CDR1 SEHNR, CDR2 FQNEAQ (reference sequence). Here the CDR3 reads CTSTPPLDRETYEQYF. In DNA form, the CDR3 reads TGTACCAGCACCCCCCCCTTGGACAGGGAGACTTACGAGCAGTACTTC.

Remarks on this clonotype: One junction end disagrees with the germline gene, perhaps due to a read error. The chain uses TRBV6-5 and TRBJ2-1; 11 bases fit TRBD2. CDR1 is MNHEY, CDR2 SVGAGI, per germline. This CDR3 comprises 15 residues. CDR3 loop: CANRALAGVYYEQLF. The CDR3 coding sequence is TGTGCCAACAGGGCACTAGCGGGAGTTTACTATGAGCAGCTCTTC.

For this clonotype: One end of the junction is discordant with germline, which a read error may explain. The chain couples TRBV18 to TRBJ2-2; 9 bases agree with TRBD2. Per germline, CDR1 KGHSH and CDR2 LQKENI. CDR3 size: 16 residues. The CDR3 region is CGSTPPSGANTGELFF. CDR3 coding DNA: TGTGGCAGCACACCACCTAGCGGGGCGAACACCGGGGAGCTGTTTTTT.

This clonotype appeared a single time. A junction end diverges from the germline sequence, so it may reflect a read error. V and J are TRBV11-3 and TRBJ2-1, with D possibly called TRBD1 or TRBD2 (6 bases each). This CDR3 region has 13 residues. Germline-derived CDR1 and CDR2 are SGHNT and YENEEA. CDR3 residues: CASTAGGYYEQFF. The CDR3 DNA follows: TGCGCCAGCACTGCCGGGGGCTACTATGAGCAGTTCTTC.

In the case of this clonotype: The junction departs from the called germline gene at one end, perhaps through a read error. The chain joins TRBV29-1 to TRBJ2-1, with D perhaps matching TRBD2 (5 bases). In germline, CDR1 is SQVTM, CDR2 ANQGSEA. The CDR3 loop spans 15 amino acids. CDR3 sequence: CSVEFSASRYNEQFF. CDR3 coding DNA: TGCAGCGTTGAATTCTCGGCTAGCAGATACAACGAGCAGTTCTTC.

Comment on this clonotype: Germline and junction disagree at one end, which may indicate a read error. This chain connects TRBV5-4 to TRBJ1-2, with unresolved D. Germline CDR1 reads SGHNT; CDR2 reads YYREEE (reference sequence). The CDR3 contains 15 residues. In DNA, the CDR3 is TGTGCCAGCGGCAAGGTAACCGGGATCCACTATGGCTATACCTTC. This codes for CASGKVTGIHYGYTF.

This clonotype was counted many times. The genes are TRBV28 and TRBJ2-2, with 7 positions matching TRBD1. V shed 6 bases and J 4 bases; nucleotides not matched to a gene: 8. This CDR3 has 15 residues. Germline V lookup: CDR1 MDHEN, CDR2 SYDVKM. The CDR3 DNA reads TGTGCCAGCAGCGGACAGGAAACCTTCACCGGGGAGCTGTTTTTT. As protein: CASSGQETFTGELFF.

The CDR3 region is CASSYSGYERLFF. The CDR3 DNA reads as TGTGCCAGCAGTTACTCAGGGTATGAAAGGCTGTTTTTT. The chain is built from TRBV6-5 and TRBJ1-4, with D uncertain. V gave up 0 bases and J gave up 14 bases, with 13 bases separating them. The CDR3 loop spans 13 amino acids. Germline V CDR1 and CDR2: MNHEY, SVGAGI.

This clonotype was seen a single time. The conserved phenylalanine or tryptophan normally closing the CDR3 is absent here, so this likely arose from a read error. This sequence joins TRBV6-6 and TRBJ2-2; TRBD1 agrees at 7 bases. The germline V gene has CDR1 MNHNY and CDR2 SVGAGI (reference sequence). The CDR3 extends over 15 amino acids. V lost 2 bases to trimming and J lost 0 bases; unmatched junction nucleotides: 0. This CDR3 reads CASSYRGPNTGELFL. CDR3 bases: TGTGCCAGCAGTTACAGGGGGCCGAACACCGGGGAGCTGTTTCTC.

About this clonotype itself: The junction departs from germline at one end; a sequencing error may be responsible. CDR3 protein: CASSLAGGQLELFF. The CDR3 nucleotides are TGTGCCAGCAGCTTAGCGGGGGGGCAGCTTGAGCTGTTCTTC. V gene TRBV11-2 combines with J gene TRBJ2-1; 8 bases match TRBD2. The CDR3 is 14 amino acids. Germline CDR1 SGHAT, CDR2 FQNNGV.

This clonotype was picked up one time. Germline and junction disagree at one end, which may indicate a read error. The chain joins TRBV11-2 to TRBJ2-3; TRBD1 might be the D (5 bases). This CDR3 comprises 17 residues. Per germline, CDR1 SGHAT and CDR2 FQNNGV. The CDR3 DNA sequence: TGTGCCAGTAGCTTAGGGGTACTAACGTACACGTCAGATATGCAGTATTTT. Protein product: CASSLGVLTYTSDMQYF.

This clonotype occurred many times. The chain carries TRBV13 and TRBJ2-2, with 8 positions matching TRBD2. The CDR3 totals 16 residues. Germline CDR1 is PRHDT and CDR2 is FYEKMQ (reference sequence). Trimming took 0 bases from V and 0 from J; bases not matched to a gene: 0. The CDR3 DNA is TGTGCCAGCAGCTTAGGGGGACTAGCGAACACCGGGGAGCTGTTTTTT. Its translation is CASSLGGLANTGELFF.

This clonotype occurred a few times. The chain recombines TRBV11-2 with TRBJ2-3; 7 nucleotides line up with TRBD2. The CDR3 sequence is 17 residues long. J lost 8 bases, V lost 3 bases, and 17 bases had no gene match. CDR1 and CDR2 from the germline V gene are SGHAT and FQNNGV. The DNA of the CDR3 is TGTGCCAGCAGCTTGGGGGGACTAATGTACACGTCAGGTACGCAGTATTTT. This encodes CASSLGGLMYTSGTQYF.

The chain carries TRBV15 and TRBJ2-7; TRBD2 is a possible D gene (5 bases). Germline CDR1 LNHNV, CDR2 YYDKDF (reference sequence). Between the trimmed V and J ends, which lost 3 bases and 2 bases, there was a span of 8 bases. There are 13 residues in the CDR3. CDR3 sequence (DNA): TGTGCCACCAGCAGGGAGGCCCCCTACGAGCAGTACTTC. Translation: CATSREAPYEQYF.

This clonotype counts as medium-sized (0.01 to 0.1%). The chain has TRBV6-5 and TRBJ1-5; maybe TRBD1 (5 bases). The CDR3 is 14 residues long. Germline CDR1 is MNHEY and CDR2 is SVGAGI. The ends were cut back, 2 bases at V and 6 bases at J, with 11 bases in the middle. Here the CDR3 DNA reads TGTGCCAGCAGTTACGCGGGGCTGGGTCAGCCCCAGCATTTT. Encoded protein: CASSYAGLGQPQHF.

A word on this clonotype: Its ends do not fully match the called genes, so a read error is possible. The chain links TRBV11-2 to TRBJ2-7; weak D call: TRBD2 (5 bases). This CDR3 is built from 15 residues. Germline V lookup: CDR1 SGHAT, CDR2 FQNNGV. CDR3 coding DNA: TGTGCCAGCAGCTTAGTCGCTAGCAGAACCTACGAGCAGTATTTC. This translates into CASSLVASRTYEQYF.

For this clonotype: A junction end diverges from the germline sequence, so it may reflect a read error. The V call is TRBV5-6, the J call TRBJ2-6, with D possibly TRBD1 on 5 matching bases. This CDR3 comprises 15 residues. Germline CDR1 SGHDT, CDR2 YYEEEE. CDR3 DNA: TGTGCCACCAGCTTGACTGGAGCTGGGGCCAACGTCCTGACATTC. Residues: CATSLTGAGANVLTF.

About this clonotype itself: The conserved closing phenylalanine or tryptophan is absent in this CDR3, likely reflecting a read error. The limits of the CDR3 on the DNA are not certain, so only TCRdb's listed CDR3 is given. The chain employs TRBV29-1 and TRBJ2-1; TRBD2, the table's D call, was not compared with the DNA. The germline V gene encodes CDR1 SQVTM and CDR2 ANQGSEA. The CDR3 adds up to 17 amino acids, both ends counted. CDR3 in amino acids: CSVEVLGTRDSYNEQFL.

In its sample, this clonotype is medium-sized. The V call is TRBV11-2, the J call TRBJ1-4; possible D gene TRBD1, 6 bases. The V and J ends lost 2 bases and 1 base respectively, with 14 bases between them. This CDR3 region has 17 residues. Germline CDR1 and CDR2: SGHAT and FQNNGV. The DNA of the CDR3 is TGTGCCAGCAGCTTACAACGAACAGGGCAAACTAATGAAAAACTGTTTTTT. As protein: CASSLQRTGQTNEKLFF.

About this clonotype itself: A much bigger clone sits one base away, suggesting this may be a read error. The chain recombines TRBV28 with TRBJ2-1; 7 nucleotides agree with TRBD2. The J segment lost 9 bases and the V segment lost 5 bases, leaving 10 bases of the junction unmatched. The CDR3 contains 14 residues. Germline V gives CDR1 MDHEN, CDR2 SYDVKM. CDR3 sequence: CASSLVGGLFEQFF. The CDR3 nucleotides read TGTGCCAGCAGTCTAGTGGGAGGGCTCTTTGAGCAGTTCTTC.

Remarks on this clonotype: The CDR3 carries no conserved terminal phenylalanine or tryptophan, so it likely arises from a read error. This chain uses TRBV6-5 with TRBJ2-7; 8 nucleotides align to TRBD2. The J segment lost 8 bases and the V segment lost 6 bases, leaving 12 bases of the junction unmatched. This CDR3 contains 14 residues. CDR1 and CDR2 from the germline V gene are MNHEY and SVGAGI. CDR3 nucleotide sequence: TGTGCCAGCAGCTCGGGACTAGTGGGAGGAAAGCAGTACTTA. Residues: CASSSGLVGGKQYL.

Regarding this clonotype: One end of the junction is discordant with germline, which a read error may explain. The rearrangement links TRBV11-1 to TRBJ2-3, with D unresolved. Germline V gene sequence: CDR1 SGHAT, CDR2 FQDESV (reference sequence). The CDR3 has 13 amino acids. The CDR3 spells CASSFIGTDTRYF. CDR3 DNA sequence: TGTGCCAGCAGCTTTATTGGTACAGATACGCGGTATTTT.

Notes on this clonotype: The final CDR3 position lacks the conserved phenylalanine or tryptophan, pointing to a likely read error. The chain couples TRBV7-9 to TRBJ1-1; 7 bases are a match to TRBD1. Germline V gives CDR1 SEHNR, CDR2 FQNEAQ (reference sequence). CDR3 length: 14 amino acids. Trimming took 5 bases from V and 1 from J; bases not matched to a gene: 4. The CDR3 region has the DNA TGTGCCAGCAGCCCCAGGACAGGGAACACTGAAGCTTTCTAT. Amino acid sequence: CASSPRTGNTEAFY.

This clonotype was observed once. A junction end diverges from the germline sequence, so it may reflect a read error. The V gene is TRBV2, the J gene TRBJ1-4; the D is unclear. The CDR3 covers 14 residues. CDR1 SNHLY and CDR2 FYNNEI come from the germline V gene. The CDR3 DNA reads as TGTGGCAGCAGCGAGGCAGCAACTAATGAAAAACTGTTTTTT. Amino acids: CGSSEAATNEKLFF.

The gene calls are TRBV4-2 and TRBJ2-7; either TRBD1 or TRBD2 may supply D (5 bases each). The V gene lost 1 base and the J gene lost 3 bases, with 13 bases spanning the gap. Germline V lookup: CDR1 LGHNA, CDR2 YNFKEQ. The CDR3 runs 15 residues. CDR3 sequence: CASSQGPTEGYEQYF. For the CDR3, the DNA is TGTGCCAGCAGCCAAGGTCCGACAGAGGGCTACGAGCAGTACTTC.